This TCR beta chain was profiled in a study of metastatic and nonmetastatic thyroid tumors. Using MiXCR, TCRdb reanalyzed the PCR reads. The sample has 45,000 to 50,000 clones, 24% seen once. Thyroid surgery took place with no prior treatment in any patient. Germline loops: CDR1 SGHRS, CDR2 YFSETQ. The CDR3 is 14 amino acids. V was pared by 5 bases and J by 6 bases, with 6 bases of the junction left unmatched. The rearrangement uses TRBV5-1 and TRBJ2-7; TRBD2 matches at 12 bases. The TCR sequence derives from a male donor with papillary thyroid cancer or a benign thyroid nodule (not recorded which). Some clones in this sample may be carry-over from other donors' samples. What was sequenced was blood. The CDR3 nucleotides are TGCGCCAGCAGAGGACTAGCGGGAAATTTCGAGCAGTACTTC. It translates to CASRGLAGNFEQYF.